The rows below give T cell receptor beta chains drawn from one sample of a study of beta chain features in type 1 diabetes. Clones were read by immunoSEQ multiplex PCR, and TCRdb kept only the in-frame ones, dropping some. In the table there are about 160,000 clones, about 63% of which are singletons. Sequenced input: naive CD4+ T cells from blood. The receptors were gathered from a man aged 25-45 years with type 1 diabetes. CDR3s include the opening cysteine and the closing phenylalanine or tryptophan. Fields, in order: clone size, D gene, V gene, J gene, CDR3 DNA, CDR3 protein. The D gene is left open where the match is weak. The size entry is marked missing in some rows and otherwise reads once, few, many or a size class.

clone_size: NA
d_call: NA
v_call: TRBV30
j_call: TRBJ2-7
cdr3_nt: TGTGCCTGGGTCCCGAAGGAGCAGTACTTC
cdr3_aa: CAWVPKEQYF

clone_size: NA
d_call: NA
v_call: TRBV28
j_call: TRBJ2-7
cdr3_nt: TGTGCCAGCAGTTTTCCCCTCGGTTACGAGCAGTACTTC
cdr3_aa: CASSFPLGYEQYF

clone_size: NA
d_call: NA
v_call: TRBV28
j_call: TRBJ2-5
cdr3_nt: TGTGCCAGCAGTTCATCGGCAGGGGTTATCGAGACCCAGTACTTC
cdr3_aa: CASSSSAGVIETQYF

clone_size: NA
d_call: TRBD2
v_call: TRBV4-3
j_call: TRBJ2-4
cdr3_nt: TGCGCCAGCAGCCAAGAAGTTAGCGGGGTAGCCAAAAACATTCAGTACTTC
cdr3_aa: CASSQEVSGVAKNIQYF

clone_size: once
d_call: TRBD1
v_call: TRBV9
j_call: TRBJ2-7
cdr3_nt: TGTGCCAGCAGCGCGAATGACAGGGTCGAGCAGTACTTC
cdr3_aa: CASSANDRVEQYF

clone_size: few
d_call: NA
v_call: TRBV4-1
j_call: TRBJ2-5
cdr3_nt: TGCGCCAGCAGCCAAGATAGAGGCAGTGGAGAGACCCAGTACTTC
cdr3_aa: CASSQDRGSGETQYF

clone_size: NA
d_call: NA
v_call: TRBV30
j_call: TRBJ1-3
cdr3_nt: TGTGCCTGGAGTGCCGCAGAGACCTCTGGAAACACCATATATTTT
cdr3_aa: CAWSAAETSGNTIYF

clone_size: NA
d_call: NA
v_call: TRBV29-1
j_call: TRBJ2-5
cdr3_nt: TGCAGCGTTGAGACGATATGGAAGACCCAGTACTTC
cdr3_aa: CSVETIWKTQYF

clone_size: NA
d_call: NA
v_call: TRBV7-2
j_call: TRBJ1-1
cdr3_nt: TGTGCCAGCAGCTTAGCAACCGGGAACACTGAAGCTTTCTTT
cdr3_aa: CASSLATGNTEAFF

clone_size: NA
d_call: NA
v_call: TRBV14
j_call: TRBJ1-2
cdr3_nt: TGTGCCAGCAGCCTCCGGGACGGAATCTCGTACTATGGCTACACCTTC
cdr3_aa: CASSLRDGISYYGYTF

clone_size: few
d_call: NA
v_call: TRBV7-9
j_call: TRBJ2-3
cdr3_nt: TGTGCCAGCGGGGAGGTGGCAGGCACAGATACGCAGTATTTT
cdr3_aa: CASGEVAGTDTQYF

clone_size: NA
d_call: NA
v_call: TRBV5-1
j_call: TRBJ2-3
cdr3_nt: TGCGCCAGCAGGGACTGGACAGATACGCAGTATTTT
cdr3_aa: CASRDWTDTQYF

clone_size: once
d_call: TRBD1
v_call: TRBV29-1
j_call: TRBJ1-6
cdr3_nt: TGCAGCGTCCGGACAGGCAATAATTCACCCCTCCACTTT
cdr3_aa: CSVRTGNNSPLHF

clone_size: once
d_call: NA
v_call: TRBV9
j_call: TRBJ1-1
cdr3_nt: TGTGCCAGCAGCCCCCCTGACGGGGACACTGAAGCTTTCTTT
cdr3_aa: CASSPPDGDTEAFF

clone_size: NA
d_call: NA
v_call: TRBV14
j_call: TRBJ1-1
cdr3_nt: TGTGCCAGCAGCCAAGCCGGGTGGAACACTGAAGCTTTCTTT
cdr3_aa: CASSQAGWNTEAFF

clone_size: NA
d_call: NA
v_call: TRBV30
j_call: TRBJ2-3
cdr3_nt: TGTGCCTGGAGCAGGGACGGATACTCCCCAGATACGCAGTATTTT
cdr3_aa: CAWSRDGYSPDTQYF

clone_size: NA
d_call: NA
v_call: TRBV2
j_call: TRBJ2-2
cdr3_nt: TGTGCCAGCAGGATAGGACCCGTGTGGGACACCGGGGAGCTGTTTTTT
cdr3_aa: CASRIGPVWDTGELFF

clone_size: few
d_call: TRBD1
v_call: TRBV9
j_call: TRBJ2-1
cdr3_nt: TGTGCCAGCAGCGTAGAGGATTTCGAGTGGGGACAGACCAACAATGAGCAGTTCTTC
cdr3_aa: CASSVEDFEWGQTNNEQFF

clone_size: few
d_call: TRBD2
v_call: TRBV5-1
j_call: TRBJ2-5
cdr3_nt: TGCGCCAGCAGCACCGGGACTAGCGGCCAAGAGACCCAGTACTTC
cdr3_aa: CASSTGTSGQETQYF

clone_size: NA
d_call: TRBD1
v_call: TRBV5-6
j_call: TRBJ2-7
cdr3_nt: TGTGCCAGCCGGACAGGGAATAGTTACGAGCAGTACTTC
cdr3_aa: CASRTGNSYEQYF

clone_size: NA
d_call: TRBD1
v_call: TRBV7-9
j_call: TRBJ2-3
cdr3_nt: TGTGCCAGCAGCCCGACAGGGGGTAGCACAGATACGCAGTATTTT
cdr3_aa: CASSPTGGSTDTQYF

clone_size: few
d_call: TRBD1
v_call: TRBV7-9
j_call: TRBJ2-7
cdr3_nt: TGTGCCAGCAGCTTAGCGGTGGGACAGCCCTACGAGCAGTACTTC
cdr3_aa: CASSLAVGQPYEQYF

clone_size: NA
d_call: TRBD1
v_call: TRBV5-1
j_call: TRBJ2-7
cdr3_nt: TGCGCCAGCAGCTACGACAGGGTCGGCGAGCAGTACTTC
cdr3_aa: CASSYDRVGEQYF

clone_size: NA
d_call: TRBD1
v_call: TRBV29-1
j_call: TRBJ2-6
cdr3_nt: TGCAGCGTTGAAATTCCCACAACAGGGGCTGGGGCCAACGTCCTGACTTTC
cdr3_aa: CSVEIPTTGAGANVLTF

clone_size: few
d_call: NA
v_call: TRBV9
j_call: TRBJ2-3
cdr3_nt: TGTGCCAGCAGCGTAGCTTCCGCAGATACGCAGTATTTT
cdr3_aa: CASSVASADTQYF

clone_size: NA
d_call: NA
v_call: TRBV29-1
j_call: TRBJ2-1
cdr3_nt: TGCAGCGTTGAAGTCGGCGAGCAGTTCTTC
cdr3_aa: CSVEVGEQFF

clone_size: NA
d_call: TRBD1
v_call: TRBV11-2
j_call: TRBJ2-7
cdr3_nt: TGTGCCAGCAGCGCCTGGGACAGGGCCTACGAGCAGTACTTC
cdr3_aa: CASSAWDRAYEQYF

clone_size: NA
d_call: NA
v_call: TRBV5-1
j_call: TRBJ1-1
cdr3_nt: TGCGCCAGCAGCTTGGCTGGGGACGGCACTGAAGCTTTCTTT
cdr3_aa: CASSLAGDGTEAFF

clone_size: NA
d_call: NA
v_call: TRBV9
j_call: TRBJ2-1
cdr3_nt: TGTGCCAGCAGCGTATGGGCCAATGAGCAGTTCTTC
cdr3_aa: CASSVWANEQFF

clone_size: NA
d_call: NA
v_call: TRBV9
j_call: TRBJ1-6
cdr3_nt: TGTGCCAGCAGCGTAGATGGGGCCCTGTCTTCACCCCTCCACTTT
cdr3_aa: CASSVDGALSSPLHF

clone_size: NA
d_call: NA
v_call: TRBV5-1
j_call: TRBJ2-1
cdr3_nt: TGCGCCAGCAACGACAGAGTCACCGGCGAGCAGTTCTTC
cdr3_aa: CASNDRVTGEQFF

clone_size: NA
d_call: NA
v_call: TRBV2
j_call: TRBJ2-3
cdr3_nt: TGTGCCAGCCGGCAGGGAGGCACAGATACGCAGTATTTT
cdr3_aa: CASRQGGTDTQYF

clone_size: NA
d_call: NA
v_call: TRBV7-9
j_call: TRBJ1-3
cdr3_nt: TGTGCCAGCAGCCCGAGGAACACCATATATTTT
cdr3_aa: CASSPRNTIYF

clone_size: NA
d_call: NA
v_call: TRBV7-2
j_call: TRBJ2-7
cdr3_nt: TGTGCCAGCAGCTTACGAGGGGACACCTACGAGCAGTACTTC
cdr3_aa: CASSLRGDTYEQYF

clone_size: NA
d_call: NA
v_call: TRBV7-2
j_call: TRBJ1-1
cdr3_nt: TGTGCCAGCAGCTTGAGGGGGAACACTGAAGCTTTCTTT
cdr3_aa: CASSLRGNTEAFF

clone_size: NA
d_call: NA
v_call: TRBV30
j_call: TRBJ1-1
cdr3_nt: TGTGCCTGGAGCCCGGGGAACACTGAAGCTTTCTTT
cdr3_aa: CAWSPGNTEAFF

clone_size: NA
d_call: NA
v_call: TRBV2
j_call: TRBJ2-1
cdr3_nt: TGTGCCAGCAAATTAGGACACAATGAGCAGTTCTTC
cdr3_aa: CASKLGHNEQFF

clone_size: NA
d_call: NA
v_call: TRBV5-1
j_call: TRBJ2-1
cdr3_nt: TGCGCCAGCAGCTCTCTATTAGGCGGAGCCTACAATGAGCAGTTCTTC
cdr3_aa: CASSSLLGGAYNEQFF

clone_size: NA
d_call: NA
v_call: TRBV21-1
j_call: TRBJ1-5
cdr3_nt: TGTGCCAGCAGCGACCGACAGGGGGCTCAGCCCCAGCATTTT
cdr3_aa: CASSDRQGAQPQHF

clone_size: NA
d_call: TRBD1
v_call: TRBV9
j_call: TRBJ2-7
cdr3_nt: TGTGCCAGCAGCGCCGGGACAGGTTGGTACGAGCAGTACTTC
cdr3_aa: CASSAGTGWYEQYF

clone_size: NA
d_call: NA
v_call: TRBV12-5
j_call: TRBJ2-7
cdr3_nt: TGTGCTAGTGGCCCCGAATACGAGCAGTACTTC
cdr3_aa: CASGPEYEQYF